The TCR beta chain under discussion was sequenced for a study of cytomegalovirus exposure and HLA in healthy donors. V dropped 7 bases and J dropped 0; count of bases not matched to a gene: 19. Looked up from germline, CDR1 is SNHLY and CDR2 is FYNNEI. The CDR3 runs 20 residues. Profiled with immunoSEQ multiplex PCR; TCRdb holds only in-frame clones, not every one. The sample contains hundreds of thousands of clones, 70% to 90% of which appear only once. Study-wide results and limits: Per published reports, the classifier diagnosed cytomegalovirus status with high specificity and sensitivity.

It was the approximately 130-subject validation cohort, separate from the 666-subject first cohort, to which the donors belonged. A word on this clone: Its antigen is currently unknown.

Sequencing used PBMCs. The sequence derives from a woman younger than 30 in good health and CMV-seronegative. V usage is TRBV2 and J usage is TRBJ2-3, with TRBD1 identical over 10 bases. The CDR3 DNA reads TGTGCCAGCAAACGGGAGAGACAGGGGGCTCCTCCCCATAGCACAGATACGCAGTATTTT. Protein product: CASKRERQGAPPHSTDTQYF.